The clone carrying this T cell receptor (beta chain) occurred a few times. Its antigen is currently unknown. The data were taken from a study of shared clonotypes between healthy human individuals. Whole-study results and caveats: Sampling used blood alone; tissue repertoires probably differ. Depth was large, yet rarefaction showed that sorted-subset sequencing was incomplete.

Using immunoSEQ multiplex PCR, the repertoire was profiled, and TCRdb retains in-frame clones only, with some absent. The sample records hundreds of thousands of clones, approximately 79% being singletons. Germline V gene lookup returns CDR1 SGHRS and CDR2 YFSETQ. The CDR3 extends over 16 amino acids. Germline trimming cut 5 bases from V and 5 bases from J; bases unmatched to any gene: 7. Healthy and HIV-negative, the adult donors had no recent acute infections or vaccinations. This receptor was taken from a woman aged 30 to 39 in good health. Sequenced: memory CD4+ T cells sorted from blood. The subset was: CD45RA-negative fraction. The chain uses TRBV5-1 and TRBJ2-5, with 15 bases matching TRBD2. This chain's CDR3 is CASRLWTSGRAETQYF. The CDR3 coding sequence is TGCGCCAGCAGACTTTGGACTAGCGGGAGGGCGGAGACCCAGTACTTC.